This T cell receptor beta chain was retrieved from a study of T cell repertoires in cytomegalovirus infection. Study background: TCR beta signatures that were public indicated CMV infection and matching HLA type.

TCRdb re-called the reads through MiXCR, storing one row per CDR3 protein. Here the sample spans 160,000 or so distinct CDR3 sequences, roughly 22% being singletons. Study results and caveats: The response measured ex vivo was dominated by TCR beta clonotypes (HLA-C-restricted and CMV-specific).

The CDR3 spans 14 residues. Looked up from germline, CDR1 is MGHRA and CDR2 is YSYEKL. Deletions cut 1 base from V and 4 bases from J, with 7 bases between. As for this clonotype: The antigen remains undetermined.

The sequence came from a human donor in good health (CMV status not recorded). Some clones in this sample may be carry-over from other donors' samples. Sequenced material: CD8+ T cells from cultured PBMCs, taken from culture after CMV antigen stimulation. This chain links TRBV4-1 with TRBJ1-4; unclear D gene. The chain's CDR3 is CASSQVQFNEKLFF. CDR3 sequence (DNA): TGCGCCAGCAGCCAAGTACAGTTTAATGAAAAACTGTTTTTT.